One and the same sample provided the 26 T cell receptor beta chains below, sequenced in a study of a mutant IDH1 vaccine in newly diagnosed glioma. Time point here: week 23, last vaccination. A single vaccine dose contained 300 ug of mutant IDH1 20-mer peptide, and topical imiquimod was used with it. No antigen is known for these receptors. TCRdb keeps only in-frame clones here, not all; method: immunoSEQ multiplex PCR. Of 50,000 to 85,000 clones detected, approximately 80% appear once; the ten largest clones hold about an eighth. This specimen consisted of PBMCs, obtained from a glioma patient whose treatment included an IDH1 peptide vaccine. The receptor source for this set is a man younger than 35 with glioma.

This clone appeared a few times. The chain links TRBV5-4 to TRBJ2-5; D gene ambiguous. The V end lost 1 base, the J end lost 1 base, and 11 bases lay between the germline ends. From germline, CDR1 is SGHNT and CDR2 YYREEE (reference sequence). CDR3 length: 15 amino acids. CDR3 nucleotides: TGTGCCAGCAGCTTGACCCTTAGTACCCAAGAGACCCAGTACTTC. Translating it yields CASSLTLSTQETQYF.

The rearrangement uses TRBV19 and TRBJ1-2; D possibly corresponds to TRBD1 (6 bases). The CDR3 runs to 16 residues. V lost 0 bases to trimming and J lost 4 bases, with 15 bases between them. Germline-derived CDR1 and CDR2 are LNHDA and SQIVND (reference sequence). The CDR3, as DNA: TGTGCCAGTAGTATAGAAGGAGGCAGGGGCATCTATGGCTACACCTTC. As protein: CASSIEGGRGIYGYTF.

The gene calls are TRBV5-1 and TRBJ2-7, with 7 bases matching TRBD1. Germline loops: CDR1 SGHRS, CDR2 YFSETQ. The CDR3 length is 16 residues. The trim removed 4 bases at V and 1 base at J, leaving 11 bases unmatched. CDR3 coding DNA: TGCGCCAGCAGCCATGGTGGGACAGCCCTTTCCTACGAGCAGTACTTC. As protein: CASSHGGTALSYEQYF.

A few counts support this clone. The CDR3 DNA follows: TGTGCCAGCGCAAGTCAGGGAGTAGTGGCTGAAGCTTTCTTT. Its translation is CASASQGVVAEAFF. The V and J genes are TRBV6-1 and TRBJ1-1; a possible D gene is TRBD1 (5 bases). This CDR3 contains 14 residues. Per the germline V gene, CDR1 is MNHNS and CDR2 is SASEGT. V was trimmed by 8 bases and J by 6 bases, leaving 19 bases between them.

The chain joins TRBV7-6 to TRBJ1-2; no definite D call. The CDR3 runs 13 residues. V gave up 5 bases and J gave up 7 bases, with 14 bases separating them. Germline V gene sequence: CDR1 SGHVS, CDR2 FNYEAQ. In DNA form, the CDR3 reads TGTGCCAGCAGCCCCCTCGGTGCTCTTGGCTACACCTTC. Amino acids: CASSPLGALGYTF.

This clone occurred a few times. The CDR3 DNA reads as TGCGCCAGCAGCCAAGGGGGGACAGGGCGTCAGCCCCAGCATTTT. It is translated as CASSQGGTGRQPQHF. The gene calls are TRBV4-1 and TRBJ1-5, with 9 bases that match TRBD1. The trim removed 1 base at V and 6 bases at J, leaving 4 bases unmatched. Germline values: CDR1 MGHRA, CDR2 YSYEKL. The CDR3 length is 15 residues.

The chain couples TRBV18 to TRBJ2-5, with 15 nucleotides matching TRBD2. Germline trimming cut 6 bases from V and 6 bases from J; bases unmatched to any gene: 17. This CDR3 spans 19 amino acids. Germline CDR1 KGHSH, CDR2 LQKENI. The CDR3 nucleotides read TGTGCCAGCTCGCACGGACTAGCGGGAGGGCTCTCATCCGCGAAGACCCAGTACTTC. Its translation is CASSHGLAGGLSSAKTQYF. Full variable domain (missing parts from reference TRBV18 and TRBJ2-5): NAGVMQNPRHLVRRRGQEARLRCSPMKGHSHVYWYRQLPEEGLKFMVYLQKENIIDESGMPKERFSAEFPKEGPSILRIQQVVRGDSAAYFCASSHGLAGGLSSAKTQYFGPGTRLLVL.

This clone has a single count. The J gene is TRBJ1-1, the V gene TRBV7-8; D is undetermined. The ends were cut back, 7 bases at V and 0 bases at J, with 15 bases in the middle. The CDR3 is made up of 15 amino acids. CDR1 and CDR2 (germline): SGHVS, FQNEAQ. Written as DNA, the CDR3 is TGTGCCAGCAACCCCGAGGTAGGGATGAACACTGAAGCTTTCTTT. It translates to CASNPEVGMNTEAFF.

This clone came up a few times. The chain combines TRBV29-1 with TRBJ1-1; D gene unclear. Between the trimmed V and J ends, which lost 7 bases and 0 bases, there was a span of 9 bases. CDR1 is SQVTM, CDR2 ANQGSEA, per germline. This CDR3 comprises 12 residues. In DNA, the CDR3 is TGCAGCGGGATTTATCTGAACACTGAAGCTTTCTTT. Translation gives CSGIYLNTEAFF.

The V gene is TRBV6-5, the J gene TRBJ2-1; 8 bases map to TRBD2. The V and J ends lost 6 bases and 9 bases, in that order; junction bases with no gene match: 7. CDR3 size: 13 residues. Germline CDR1 is MNHEY and CDR2 is SVGAGI. This CDR3 is CASSPGTRGEQFF. The CDR3 bases are TGTGCCAGCAGCCCCGGGACTAGAGGTGAGCAGTTCTTC.

The chain couples TRBV9 to TRBJ2-1; D is tentatively TRBD1 or TRBD2 (5 bases each). Germline V gene sequence: CDR1 SGDLS, CDR2 YYNGEE. CDR3 length: 16 amino acids. V was shortened by 3 bases and J by 0 bases, with 13 bases between the two germline ends. CDR3 DNA: TGTGCCAGCAGCGACGGGACCCTGAGCTCCTACAATGAGCAGTTCTTC. Amino acids: CASSDGTLSSYNEQFF.

This chain links TRBV4-3 with TRBJ1-5; D uncertain. Germline V CDR1 and CDR2: LGHNA, YSLEER. V shed 4 bases and J shed 5 bases, with 12 bases lying between them. The CDR3 runs 14 residues. The CDR3 DNA reads TGCGCCAGCAGCCCCAACGGGAGAGATCAGCCCCAGCATTTT. Translated: CASSPNGRDQPQHF.

This clone was picked up a small number of times. The rearrangement joins TRBV27 to TRBJ1-1, with D tentatively TRBD1 (6 bases). Trimming removed 4 bases from V and 5 bases from J, with 14 bases in between. Germline CDR1 is MNHEY and CDR2 is SMNVEV (reference sequence). This CDR3 region has 14 residues. CDR3 sequence (DNA): TGTGCCAGCAGTTATAACAGGGAGTTTACTGAAGCTTTCTTT. Its translation: CASSYNREFTEAFF.

V is TRBV6-6 and J is TRBJ1-5; 10 bases fit TRBD1. The V gene end was trimmed by 2 bases and the J gene end by 4 bases; junction bases not matched to a gene: 2. This CDR3 has 15 amino acids. The V gene's germline CDR1 is MNHNY and CDR2 SVGAGI (reference sequence). This chain's CDR3 is CASSYGTGANQPQHF. In nucleotides, the CDR3 is TGTGCCAGCAGTTACGGGACAGGGGCGAATCAGCCCCAGCATTTT.

This clone appeared once. The rearrangement joins TRBV9 to TRBJ2-1, with 10 bases lining up with TRBD1. Per germline, CDR1 SGDLS and CDR2 YYNGEE. V gave up 3 bases and J gave up 9 bases; unmatched junction bases: 3. The CDR3 extends over 13 amino acids. The CDR3 DNA reads as TGTGCCAGCAGCGGGGGACAGGGGCCTGAGCAGTTCTTC. Its translation is CASSGGQGPEQFF.

V gene TRBV29-1 combines with J gene TRBJ1-2; TRBD1 might be the D (5 bases). This CDR3 region has 11 residues. V lost 1 base and J lost 8, with 8 bases in between. The germline CDR1 and CDR2 sequences are SQVTM and ANQGSEA. The CDR3 sequence is CSVEGGRGYTF. CDR3 in DNA: TGCAGCGTTGAAGGGGGCAGGGGCTACACCTTC.

V usage is TRBV7-2 and J usage is TRBJ2-2; D could derive from TRBD1 or TRBD2 (5 bases each). This CDR3 has 14 residues. V lost 3 bases and J 6 bases, leaving 11 bases between the germline ends. Germline CDR1 and CDR2: SGHTA and FQGNSA. For the CDR3, the DNA is TGTGCCAGCAGCTTGGGACCGTCCTCCGGGGAGCTGTTTTTT. This codes for CASSLGPSSGELFF.

The rearrangement links TRBV2 to TRBJ1-5; 9 bases match TRBD1. V shed 6 bases, J shed 4 bases, and the junction held 7 bases outside the gene matches. Germline V gene data show CDR1 as SNHLY and CDR2 as FYNNEI. CDR3 size: 15 residues. The CDR3 DNA follows: TGTGCCAGCAGAAAGACAGGGGGATCAAATCAGCCCCAGCATTTT. It specifies CASRKTGGSNQPQHF.

The chain joins TRBV6-6 to TRBJ1-2; TRBD1 matches at 7 bases. This CDR3 is built from 15 residues. The germline V gene encodes CDR1 MNHNY and CDR2 SVGAGI (reference sequence). With 4 bases clipped from V and 5 bases from J, the junction kept 10 bases outside the gene matches. Here the CDR3 DNA reads TGTGCCAGCAGTTCACCGGGACAGCCCTTATATGGCTACACCTTC. Its protein product is CASSSPGQPLYGYTF.

This clone occurred a few times. This chain links TRBV7-9 with TRBJ1-1; tentatively, D is TRBD1 (6 bases). The CDR3 sequence is 16 residues long. V was shortened by 4 bases and J by 1 base, with 16 bases between the two germline ends. Germline values: CDR1 SEHNR, CDR2 FQNEAQ (reference sequence). CDR3 coding DNA: TGTGCCAGCAGCTCCCAATGGGGGCTGGGGAACACTGAAGCTTTCTTT. The encoded protein is CASSSQWGLGNTEAFF.

The chain uses TRBV9 and TRBJ1-3; a weak D match, TRBD1 (5 bases). This CDR3 has 15 amino acids. Between the trimmed V and J ends, which lost 6 bases and 0 bases, there was a span of 13 bases. Germline CDR1 is SGDLS and CDR2 is YYNGEE. The chain's CDR3 is CASTAEGVSGNTIYF. The CDR3 bases are TGTGCCAGCACCGCAGAAGGGGTCTCTGGAAACACCATATATTTT.

The rearrangement uses TRBV19 and TRBJ1-5; D remains unclear. Germline assignment: CDR1 LNHDA and CDR2 SQIVND (reference sequence). This CDR3 has 13 residues. With 5 bases removed from V and 4 bases from J, the gap between germline ends came to 9 bases. The CDR3 loop reads CASSPTRNQPQHF. CDR3 DNA: TGTGCCAGTAGTCCGACAAGAAATCAGCCCCAGCATTTT.

The V gene is TRBV10-3, the J gene TRBJ2-7; D uncertain. Per the germline V gene, CDR1 is ENHRY and CDR2 is SYGVKD. Deletions cut 5 bases from V and 9 bases from J, with 23 bases between. There are 15 residues in the CDR3. The CDR3 nucleotides read TGTGCCATCAGTCCCAGGAGACTTCTGAATAAGGGGCAGTACTTC. As protein: CAISPRRLLNKGQYF.

Turning to this clone: Lacking the conserved final phenylalanine or tryptophan, this CDR3 likely reflects a read error. The limits of the CDR3 on the DNA are not certain, so only TCRdb's listed CDR3 is given. The chain is built from TRBV7-9 and TRBJ2-7; TRBD1 reflects the table's D call only, with no check against the DNA. CDR1 SEHNR and CDR2 FQNEAQ come from the germline V gene (reference sequence). The CDR3 length is 13 residues, termini included. The CDR3 sequence is CASSPLGRGDPET.

The rearrangement uses TRBV7-2 and TRBJ2-5, with 12 bases fitting TRBD1. Unmatched junction bases numbered 5, after V lost 5 bases and J lost 4 bases. The CDR3 length is 15 residues. The germline CDR1 and CDR2 sequences are SGHTA and FQGNSA. The CDR3 spells CASSPGQGAGETQYF. The CDR3 nucleotides read TGTGCCAGCAGCCCGGGACAGGGGGCGGGAGAGACCCAGTACTTC.

This chain connects TRBV7-9 to TRBJ1-1, with 12 bases lining up with TRBD1. After removal of 5 bases from V and 5 bases from J, the junction contained 15 bases not matched to a gene. The germline V gene encodes CDR1 SEHNR and CDR2 FQNEAQ (reference sequence). The CDR3 consists of 18 residues. In nucleotides, the CDR3 is TGTGCCAGCAGCCCCAGAAAGCCGGGACAGGGGGCGAGTACTGAAGCTTTCTTT. Translation: CASSPRKPGQGASTEAFF. Drawing the rest from reference TRBV7-9 and TRBJ1-1, the complete variable domain is DTGVSQNPRHKITKRGQNVTFRCDPISEHNRLYWYRQTLGQGPEFLTYFQNEAQLEKSRLLSDRFSAERPKGSFSTLEIQRTEQGDSAMYLCASSPRKPGQGASTEAFFGQGTRLTVV.